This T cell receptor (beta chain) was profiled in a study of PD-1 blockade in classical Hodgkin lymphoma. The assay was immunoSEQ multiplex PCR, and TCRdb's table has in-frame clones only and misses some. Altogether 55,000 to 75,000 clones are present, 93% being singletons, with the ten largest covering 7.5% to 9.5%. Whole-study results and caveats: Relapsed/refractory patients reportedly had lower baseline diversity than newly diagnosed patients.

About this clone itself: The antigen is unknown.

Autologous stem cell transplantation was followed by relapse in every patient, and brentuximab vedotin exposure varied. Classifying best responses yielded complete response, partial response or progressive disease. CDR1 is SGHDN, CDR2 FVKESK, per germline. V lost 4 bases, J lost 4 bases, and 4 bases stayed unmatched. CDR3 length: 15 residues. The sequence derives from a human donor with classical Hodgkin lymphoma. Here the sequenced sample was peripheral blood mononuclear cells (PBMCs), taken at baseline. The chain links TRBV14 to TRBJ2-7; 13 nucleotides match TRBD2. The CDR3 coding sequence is TGTGCCAGCAGCCGCGGACTAGCGGGAGAGTACGAGCAGTACTTC. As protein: CASSRGLAGEYEQYF.